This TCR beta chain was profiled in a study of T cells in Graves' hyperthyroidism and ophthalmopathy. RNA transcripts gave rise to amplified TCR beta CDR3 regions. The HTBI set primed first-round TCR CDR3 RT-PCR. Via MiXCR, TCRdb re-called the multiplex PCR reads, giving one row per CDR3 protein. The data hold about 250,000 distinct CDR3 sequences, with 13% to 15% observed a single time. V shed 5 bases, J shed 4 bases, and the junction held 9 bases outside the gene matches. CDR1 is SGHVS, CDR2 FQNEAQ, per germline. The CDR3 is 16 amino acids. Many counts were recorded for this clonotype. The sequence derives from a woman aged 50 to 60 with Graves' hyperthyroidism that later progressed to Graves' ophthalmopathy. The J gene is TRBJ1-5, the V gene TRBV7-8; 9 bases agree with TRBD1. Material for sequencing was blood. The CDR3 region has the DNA TGTGCCAGCAGCACACACAGGGGGCTACTTAATCAGCCCCAGCATTTT. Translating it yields CASSTHRGLLNQPQHF.